This TCR beta chain stems from a study of blood T cells in healthy people across ages. General observations from the study: Researchers said unsorted PBMCs prevented a conclusive naive versus antigen-experienced comparison. There was a strong correlation between TCR beta diversity and naive T cell percentage. Estimates based on one million T cells were treated as lower bounds.

Combining a sample-barcoded 5' primer with a J-beta primer mix, a second PCR ran for roughly 6 to 12 cycles. From each sample, at least 2.5 million paired-end reads containing CDR3 were obtained. TCRdb passed the 5' RACE reads through MiXCR, listing each CDR3 protein once. The table lists 2 million or so distinct CDR3 sequences, about 50% of them singletons, with roughly 2% in the top ten. About this clonotype: Its specificity is not known.

The origin of this receptor is a woman aged 40 to 50 in good health. Input material: blood.

The CDR3 loop reads CATMDSYSGANVLTF. The CDR3 nucleotides are TGTGCCACGATGGACAGTTACTCTGGGGCCAACGTCCTGACTTTC. This chain links TRBV10-3 with TRBJ2-6, with D perhaps matching TRBD1 (6 bases). CDR1 and CDR2 (germline): ENHRY, SYGVKD. The CDR3 spans 15 residues. The germline V and J ends were trimmed by 10 bases and 0 bases, with 13 bases remaining between them.